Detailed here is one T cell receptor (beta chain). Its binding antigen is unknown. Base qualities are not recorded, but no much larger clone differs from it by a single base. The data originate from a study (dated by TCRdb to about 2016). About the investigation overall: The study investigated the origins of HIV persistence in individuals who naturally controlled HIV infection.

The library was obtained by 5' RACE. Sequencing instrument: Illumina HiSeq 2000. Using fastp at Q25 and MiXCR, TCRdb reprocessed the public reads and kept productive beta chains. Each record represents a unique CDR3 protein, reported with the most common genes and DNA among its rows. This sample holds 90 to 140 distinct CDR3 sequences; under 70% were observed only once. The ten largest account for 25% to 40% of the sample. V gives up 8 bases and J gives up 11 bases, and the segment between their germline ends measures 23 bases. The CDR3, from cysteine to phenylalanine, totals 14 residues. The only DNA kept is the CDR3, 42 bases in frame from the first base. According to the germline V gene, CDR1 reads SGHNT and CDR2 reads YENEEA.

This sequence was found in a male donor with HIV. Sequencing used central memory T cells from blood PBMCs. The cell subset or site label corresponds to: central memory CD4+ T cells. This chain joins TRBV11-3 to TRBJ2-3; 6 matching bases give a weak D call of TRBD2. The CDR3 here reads CASAFLHGGVGQYF. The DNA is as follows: TGTGCCAGCGCCTTCCTCCACGGGGGTGTGGGGCAGTATTTT.